This is a list of T cell receptor beta chains from one sample in a study of T cells in Graves' hyperthyroidism and ophthalmopathy. MiXCR was run by TCRdb on the multiplex PCR reads, yielding one entry per CDR3 protein. This sample yields roughly 500,000 distinct CDR3 sequences, of which 46% are seen a single time; about two fifths belongs to the top ten. The sample comprised peripheral blood or thyroid tissue (not recorded which). The receptors stem from an adult woman with Graves' disease, either hyperthyroidism or ophthalmopathy (not recorded which). CDR3s include the opening cysteine and the closing phenylalanine or tryptophan. Fields, in order: J gene, V gene, D gene, clone size, CDR3 protein, CDR3 DNA. D genes are given only for firm matches. For some rows the clone size is stated as once, few or many, or as a class when expanded; others skip it.

j_gene: TRBJ2-7; v_gene: TRBV20-1; d_gene: TRBD2; abundance: many; CDR3aa: CSLRLAGVEQYF; CDR3nt: TGCAGTTTGAGGCTAGCGGGAGTCGAGCAGTACTTC
j_gene: TRBJ2-7; v_gene: TRBV20-1; d_gene: NA; abundance: NA; CDR3aa: CSAEDPRSSYEQYF; CDR3nt: TGCAGTGCTGAAGACCCAAGGAGCTCCTACGAGCAGTACTTC
j_gene: TRBJ1-1; v_gene: TRBV7-3; d_gene: NA; abundance: few; CDR3aa: CASSAHRADTEAFF; CDR3nt: TGTGCCAGCAGCGCCCACAGGGCTGACACTGAAGCTTTCTTT
j_gene: TRBJ2-7; v_gene: TRBV20-1; d_gene: TRBD2; abundance: once; CDR3aa: CSARSGPTYEQYF; CDR3nt: TGCAGTGCTCGTAGCGGGCCGACCTACGAGCAGTACTTC
j_gene: TRBJ1-2; v_gene: TRBV7-2; d_gene: NA; abundance: many; CDR3aa: CASSLQGIYYGYTF; CDR3nt: TGTGCCAGCAGCTTACAGGGGATATACTATGGCTACACCTTC
j_gene: TRBJ2-5; v_gene: TRBV24-1; d_gene: NA; abundance: NA; CDR3aa: CATSDFYGGRQETQYF; CDR3nt: TGTGCCACCAGTGATTTTTACGGCGGTCGTCAAGAGACCCAGTACTTC
j_gene: TRBJ1-1; v_gene: TRBV6-6; d_gene: NA; abundance: many; CDR3aa: CATYKTGSGAFF; CDR3nt: TGTGCCACCTACAAGACAGGCTCTGGAGCTTTCTTT
j_gene: TRBJ2-1; v_gene: TRBV29-1; d_gene: TRBD2; abundance: NA; CDR3aa: CSVEREGSYNEQFF; CDR3nt: TGCAGCGTGGAGCGGGAGGGCAGCTACAATGAGCAGTTCTTC
j_gene: TRBJ1-4; v_gene: TRBV29-1; d_gene: NA; abundance: NA; CDR3aa: CSVTGHLNANEKLFF; CDR3nt: TGCAGCGTAACGGGACATCTAAACGCTAATGAAAAACTGTTTTTT
j_gene: TRBJ1-3; v_gene: TRBV20-1; d_gene: TRBD1; abundance: NA; CDR3aa: CSCTRRGRGLNTIYF; CDR3nt: TGCAGTTGCACCCGCAGGGGGCGAGGACTCAACACCATATATTTT
j_gene: TRBJ1-4; v_gene: TRBV20-1; d_gene: NA; abundance: NA; CDR3aa: CSARDTRRTAINEKLFF; CDR3nt: TGCAGTGCTAGAGATACGCGGAGGACGGCGATTAATGAAAAACTGTTTTTT
j_gene: TRBJ2-7; v_gene: TRBV20-1; d_gene: TRBD2; abundance: NA; CDR3aa: CSARVPSTGLALAQYF; CDR3nt: TGCAGTGCTAGAGTCCCCTCGACTGGACTAGCCTTGGCGCAGTACTTC
j_gene: TRBJ2-5; v_gene: TRBV15; d_gene: TRBD1; abundance: NA; CDR3aa: CATSTETGFHGYQETQYF; CDR3nt: TGTGCCACCAGCACCGAGACAGGGTTTCATGGCTACCAAGAGACCCAGTACTTC
j_gene: TRBJ2-7; v_gene: TRBV10-3; d_gene: TRBD1; abundance: NA; CDR3aa: CAIRGTGSYEQYF; CDR3nt: TGTGCCATCAGGGGGACAGGCAGCTACGAGCAGTACTTC
j_gene: TRBJ2-6; v_gene: TRBV5-1; d_gene: NA; abundance: NA; CDR3aa: CASSLMGLLSGANVLTF; CDR3nt: TGCGCCAGCAGCTTGATGGGGCTCCTCTCTGGGGCCAACGTCCTGACTTTC
j_gene: TRBJ1-2; v_gene: TRBV27; d_gene: TRBD1; abundance: many; CDR3aa: CASSDLGQGHYGYTF; CDR3nt: TGTGCCAGCAGCGACCTGGGACAGGGACACTATGGCTACACCTTC
j_gene: TRBJ2-7; v_gene: TRBV7-9; d_gene: TRBD1; abundance: once; CDR3aa: CASSHRDRVNAYEQYF; CDR3nt: TGTGCCAGCAGCCACCGGGACAGGGTCAACGCCTACGAGCAGTACTTC
j_gene: TRBJ1-6; v_gene: TRBV20-1; d_gene: NA; abundance: NA; CDR3aa: CSARPGASSYNSPLHF; CDR3nt: TGCAGTGCTAGACCAGGGGCTAGCTCCTATAATTCACCCCTCCACTTT
j_gene: TRBJ1-5; v_gene: TRBV12-3/TRBV12-4; d_gene: NA; abundance: NA; CDR3aa: CASSFGGAGHNQPQHF; CDR3nt: TGTGCCAGCAGTTTTGGGGGGGCGGGGCACAATCAGCCCCAGCATTTT
j_gene: TRBJ2-7; v_gene: TRBV29-1; d_gene: NA; abundance: few; CDR3aa: CSVEDSVLGEQYF; CDR3nt: TGCAGCGTTGAAGACAGCGTCTTGGGGGAGCAGTACTTC
j_gene: TRBJ2-3; v_gene: TRBV7-9; d_gene: TRBD1; abundance: once; CDR3aa: CASSYPGQGADGTDTQYF; CDR3nt: TGTGCCAGCAGCTACCCGGGACAGGGGGCGGATGGCACAGATACGCAGTATTTT
j_gene: TRBJ2-7; v_gene: TRBV10-3; d_gene: TRBD1; abundance: many; CDR3aa: CAISDWALGTGAYEQYF; CDR3nt: TGTGCCATCAGTGATTGGGCCCTTGGGACAGGGGCCTACGAGCAGTACTTC
j_gene: TRBJ2-2; v_gene: TRBV6-2/TRBV6-3; d_gene: TRBD1; abundance: many; CDR3aa: CASSSLRGRGTGELFF; CDR3nt: TGTGCCAGCAGTTCACTCAGGGGGCGAGGGACCGGGGAGCTGTTTTTT
j_gene: TRBJ1-2; v_gene: TRBV6-6; d_gene: NA; abundance: NA; CDR3aa: CASSYSTARGMNGYTF; CDR3nt: TGTGCCAGCAGTTACTCCACGGCGAGGGGCATGAATGGCTACACCTTC
j_gene: TRBJ2-5; v_gene: TRBV6-1; d_gene: NA; abundance: few; CDR3aa: CASSESGRQETQYF; CDR3nt: TGTGCCAGCAGTGAATCAGGACGACAAGAGACCCAGTACTTC
j_gene: TRBJ2-2; v_gene: TRBV9; d_gene: NA; abundance: many; CDR3aa: CASSVVTGPGELFF; CDR3nt: TGTGCCAGCAGCGTAGTGACAGGTCCCGGGGAGCTGTTTTTT
j_gene: TRBJ1-1; v_gene: TRBV10-3; d_gene: TRBD1; abundance: NA; CDR3aa: CAISEPTGVMNTEAFF; CDR3nt: TGTGCCATCAGTGAACCGACAGGGGTGATGAACACTGAAGCTTTCTTT
j_gene: TRBJ2-7; v_gene: TRBV20-1; d_gene: TRBD2; abundance: many; CDR3aa: CSARATLAGLPYEQYF; CDR3nt: TGCAGTGCTAGAGCGACCCTAGCGGGACTTCCCTACGAGCAGTACTTC
j_gene: TRBJ2-5; v_gene: TRBV25-1; d_gene: NA; abundance: many; CDR3aa: CASTLNLGGQETQYF; CDR3nt: TGTGCCAGCACCCTCAACTTGGGGGGTCAAGAGACCCAGTACTTC
j_gene: TRBJ1-1; v_gene: TRBV3-1; d_gene: NA; abundance: NA; CDR3aa: CASSHGTENTEAFF; CDR3nt: TGTGCCAGCAGCCATGGGACGGAGAACACTGAAGCTTTCTTT
j_gene: TRBJ2-5; v_gene: TRBV7-8; d_gene: TRBD2; abundance: few; CDR3aa: CASSIGLAGAYF; CDR3nt: TGTGCCAGCAGCATCGGACTAGCGGGAGCCTACTTC
j_gene: TRBJ2-7; v_gene: TRBV19; d_gene: NA; abundance: many; CDR3aa: CASGTSIKYF; CDR3nt: TGTGCCAGCGGGACATCGATAAAGTACTTC
j_gene: TRBJ2-3; v_gene: TRBV2; d_gene: TRBD1; abundance: few; CDR3aa: CASKETGGSDTQYF; CDR3nt: TGTGCCAGCAAAGAGACAGGGGGCTCAGATACGCAGTATTTT
j_gene: TRBJ1-4; v_gene: TRBV12-3/TRBV12-4; d_gene: TRBD1; abundance: NA; CDR3aa: CASKGTGGEKLFF; CDR3nt: TGTGCCAGCAAGGGGACAGGAGGTGAAAAACTGTTTTTT
j_gene: TRBJ1-2; v_gene: TRBV10-3; d_gene: NA; abundance: NA; CDR3aa: CAISEDRLQYGYTF; CDR3nt: TGTGCCATCAGTGAGGACAGACTTCAGTATGGCTACACCTTC
j_gene: TRBJ2-7; v_gene: TRBV20-1; d_gene: NA; abundance: many; CDR3aa: CSASRDTAYEQYF; CDR3nt: TGCAGTGCTAGTAGGGACACCGCCTACGAGCAGTACTTC
j_gene: TRBJ2-7; v_gene: TRBV12-3/TRBV12-4; d_gene: NA; abundance: NA; CDR3aa: CASSPETGSYEQYF; CDR3nt: TGTGCCAGCAGTCCGGAGACAGGCTCCTACGAGCAGTACTTC
j_gene: TRBJ1-5; v_gene: TRBV5-1; d_gene: NA; abundance: many; CDR3aa: CASSLEGGNRNQPQHF; CDR3nt: TGCGCCAGCAGCTTGGAGGGAGGGAATCGCAATCAGCCCCAGCATTTT
j_gene: TRBJ2-2; v_gene: TRBV4-3; d_gene: TRBD1; abundance: many; CDR3aa: CASSHGTGNTGELFF; CDR3nt: TGCGCCAGCAGCCACGGGACAGGGAACACCGGGGAGCTGTTTTTT
j_gene: TRBJ2-7; v_gene: TRBV9; d_gene: TRBD2; abundance: NA; CDR3aa: CASSLRRLAGVYEQYF; CDR3nt: TGTGCCAGCAGCTTAAGGCGGCTAGCGGGTGTCTACGAGCAGTACTTC
j_gene: TRBJ1-1; v_gene: TRBV5-1; d_gene: NA; abundance: NA; CDR3aa: CASSLARPEKAFF; CDR3nt: TGCGCCAGCAGCTTGGCCAGGCCAGAGAAAGCTTTCTTT
j_gene: TRBJ1-1; v_gene: TRBV5-1; d_gene: NA; abundance: NA; CDR3aa: CASSLGETSGNTEAFF; CDR3nt: TGCGCCAGCAGCTTGGGTGAGACAAGTGGGAACACTGAAGCTTTCTTT
j_gene: TRBJ1-1; v_gene: TRBV7-3; d_gene: NA; abundance: NA; CDR3aa: CASSGGRNTEAFF; CDR3nt: TGTGCCAGCTCGGGGGGGAGGAACACTGAAGCTTTCTTT
j_gene: TRBJ2-5; v_gene: TRBV24-1; d_gene: NA; abundance: NA; CDR3aa: CATSDSSGLQETQYF; CDR3nt: TGTGCCACCAGTGATTCGTCCGGGCTACAAGAAACCCAGTACTTC
j_gene: TRBJ1-5; v_gene: TRBV2; d_gene: NA; abundance: few; CDR3aa: CASNRMGSNQPQHF; CDR3nt: TGTGCCAGCAATCGGATGGGAAGCAATCAGCCCCAGCATTTT
j_gene: TRBJ1-6; v_gene: TRBV20-1; d_gene: TRBD1; abundance: many; CDR3aa: CSARIFRRQGANSPLHF; CDR3nt: TGCAGTGCCCGAATTTTCCGGAGACAGGGGGCAAATTCACCCCTCCACTTT
j_gene: TRBJ2-6; v_gene: TRBV29-1; d_gene: NA; abundance: NA; CDR3aa: CSVILKPSGWRANVLTF; CDR3nt: TGCAGCGTGATATTAAAGCCCTCTGGGTGGAGGGCCAACGTCCTGACTTTC
j_gene: TRBJ1-2; v_gene: TRBV19; d_gene: TRBD1; abundance: NA; CDR3aa: CASSAIQGQANYGYTF; CDR3nt: TGTGCCAGTAGTGCAATACAGGGGCAGGCAAACTATGGCTACACCTTC
j_gene: TRBJ2-6; v_gene: TRBV2; d_gene: NA; abundance: NA; CDR3aa: CASRDSQVYVLTF; CDR3nt: TGTGCCAGCAGAGACAGCCAGGTCTACGTCCTGACTTTC
j_gene: TRBJ2-7; v_gene: TRBV7-9; d_gene: NA; abundance: many; CDR3aa: CASSRRTEPYEQYF; CDR3nt: TGTGCCAGCAGCCGACGGACAGAGCCCTACGAGCAGTACTTC
j_gene: TRBJ1-5; v_gene: TRBV5-1; d_gene: NA; abundance: few; CDR3aa: CASSLDTNQPQHF; CDR3nt: TGCGCCAGCAGCCTCGACACAAATCAGCCCCAGCATTTT
j_gene: TRBJ1-2; v_gene: TRBV29-1; d_gene: TRBD1; abundance: NA; CDR3aa: CSVPGQGNYGYTF; CDR3nt: TGCAGCGTTCCGGGACAGGGTAACTATGGCTACACCTTC
j_gene: TRBJ1-1; v_gene: TRBV29-1; d_gene: NA; abundance: few; CDR3aa: CSVNRVLSAEAFF; CDR3nt: TGCAGCGTCAACAGGGTGTTGAGCGCTGAAGCTTTCTTT
j_gene: TRBJ1-5; v_gene: TRBV20-1; d_gene: NA; abundance: NA; CDR3aa: CSAGEGSYSNQPQHF; CDR3nt: TGCAGTGCCGGAGAGGGGAGCTATAGCAATCAGCCCCAGCATTTT
j_gene: TRBJ1-1; v_gene: TRBV5-1; d_gene: NA; abundance: NA; CDR3aa: CASSEAGELAEAFF; CDR3nt: TGCGCCAGCAGTGAGGCAGGGGAGCTCGCTGAAGCTTTCTTT